Listed below are T cell receptor beta chains from one sample, sequenced in a study of T cell responses to AZD1222 COVID-19 vaccine. Generated by immunoSEQ multiplex PCR, the TCRdb table keeps only in-frame clones and is missing some. The data show 150,000 to 200,000 clones, more than 80% seen once. The source material was peripheral blood, sampled on day 0 of AZD1222 vaccination. All receptors come from an adult in good health. Both conserved end residues are part of each CDR3.

v_call cdr3_aa
TRBV6-5 CASRQGAEAFF
TRBV19 CASSRDRDQPQHF
TRBV30 CAWKTQGYGYTF
TRBV20-1 CSAREDTQYF
TRBV6-5 CASNPTGGRNYGYTF
TRBV7-6 CASSLRDFEGYTF
TRBV29-1 CSGVVAGHGYTF
TRBV5-4 CASSMDSYGYTF
TRBV27 CASSLNRLSGYTF
TRBV11-2 CASSLLYNEQFF
TRBV4-1 CASSQGYFGVGNTEAFF
TRBV7-9 CASIVQFSHFNEQFF
TRBV20-1 CSATGGYGYTF
TRBV3-1/TRBV3-2 CASSQAAGQSMRGYTF
TRBV7-2 CASSLLTGAEAFF
TRBV24-1 CATRGQGKNQPQHF
TRBV18 CASSRDRDGRMNTEAFF
TRBV24-1 CATSREGSYNEQFF
TRBV11-2 CASSLTDFPNEKLFF
TRBV19 CASSISTGTNTEAFF
TRBV7-9 CASSLPVEGEQFF
TRBV5-1 CASSLARGSSYNEQFF
TRBV21-1 CASSRQLNEKLFF
TRBV19 CASTAHRGHGNYGYTF
TRBV4-1 CASSQDHSGESYEQYF
TRBV28 CASSPSRDGNNSPLHF
TRBV5-1 CASSSSGSGSGETQYF